This paragraph covers one T cell receptor (beta chain) sequence. Its matching antigen is unknown. Both 60 Vbeta primers and 13 Jbeta primers went into the PCR. Profiling relied on immunoSEQ multiplex PCR, and the TCRdb table lists in-frame clones only, not all of them. The repertoire holds around 200,000 clones, roughly three quarters seen once, with about 2.5% in the top ten. The CDR3 totals 15 residues. Germline V gene lookup returns CDR1 LNHDA and CDR2 SQIVND (reference sequence). Losses at the gene ends were 2 bases for V and 6 bases for J; bases not matched to a gene: 7. The data belong to a study of cytomegalovirus exposure and HLA in healthy donors. Findings of the study overall: Earlier analysis yielded a pattern in which most TCR beta V segments were productive about 90% or about 30% of the time. In vitro work confirmed that a few CMV-associated chains recognize CMV antigens.

The V gene is TRBV19, the J gene TRBJ2-4, with 7 bases matching TRBD2. The specimen sequenced was PBMCs. This TCR came from a woman aged 45-65 years in good health and CMV-seronegative. The CDR3 DNA reads as TGTGCCAGTAGTATATCGGGGACGGGGGGAAACATTCAGTACTTC. This sequence encodes CASSISGTGGNIQYF.